The sequence of this T cell receptor (beta chain) was determined in a study of blood T cell repertoires in COVID-19. Turning to the study itself: Samples taken during acute and convalescent COVID-19 were collected in the United States, Italy and Spain. T cells, B-cell-depleted T cells, or PBMCs provided the cDNA or gDNA that served as material.

Per the original methods: The authors estimated nucleated cell counts from reference gene primer amplification. TCRdb's copy holds only in-frame clones and misses some; the assay was immunoSEQ multiplex PCR. That table supplies the V and J calls and clone size; D and trimming were determined from the DNA. The sample contains around 220,000 clones, 70% to 85% of which appear only once. The CDR3 has 14 amino acids. The V end was cut by 6 bases, the J end by 0 bases, with 14 bases between. The germline V gene encodes CDR1 GTSNPN and CDR2 SVGIG (reference sequence). The sequenced sample was peripheral blood. This TCR was sampled from a woman older than 75 with active or convalescent COVID-19. V usage is TRBV30 and J usage is TRBJ1-1, with a possible D match to TRBD1 (5 bases). The CDR3 coding sequence is TGTGCCTGCCGGACGGTAGGGGTGAACACTGAAGCTTTCTTT. The encoded protein is CACRTVGVNTEAFF.